This TCR beta chain was sequenced for a study of beta chain features in type 1 diabetes. About the study: Age, gender and cell yields were alike across patients and healthy donors.

Germline assignment: CDR1 LNHDA and CDR2 SQIVND (reference sequence). V shed 5 bases and J 5 bases; nucleotides not matched to a gene: 8. CDR3 length equals 15 residues. Reverse transcription of all isolated RNA meant that expressed TCRB transcripts were sequenced. Sequencing used immunoSEQ multiplex PCR; TCRdb keeps in-frame clones, though not all of them. The sample lists some 350,000 clones, 8.5% to 10% occurring once. This clone was seen a handful of times. As yet, its antigen is unknown. Sorting that relied on CD45RO/CCR7/CD25/CD127/CD95/CD27 yielded CD4+ naive, central memory, regulatory and stem cell-like memory cells. Overall study findings and caveats: At VDJ recombination sites, type 1 diabetes patients had fewer insertions and more deleted nucleotides. Among all four CD4+ subsets, Type 1 diabetes patients had TCRB CDR3s that were moderately but significantly shorter.

The receptor was derived from a man under 40 with type 1 diabetes. Sequencing was performed on central memory CD4+ T cells from blood. The chain has TRBV19 and TRBJ2-1; 8 bases align to TRBD2. DNA of the CDR3: TGTGCCAGTAGTGTCCGGCCGGGACTAGACAATGAGCAGTTCTTC. Translated: CASSVRPGLDNEQFF.